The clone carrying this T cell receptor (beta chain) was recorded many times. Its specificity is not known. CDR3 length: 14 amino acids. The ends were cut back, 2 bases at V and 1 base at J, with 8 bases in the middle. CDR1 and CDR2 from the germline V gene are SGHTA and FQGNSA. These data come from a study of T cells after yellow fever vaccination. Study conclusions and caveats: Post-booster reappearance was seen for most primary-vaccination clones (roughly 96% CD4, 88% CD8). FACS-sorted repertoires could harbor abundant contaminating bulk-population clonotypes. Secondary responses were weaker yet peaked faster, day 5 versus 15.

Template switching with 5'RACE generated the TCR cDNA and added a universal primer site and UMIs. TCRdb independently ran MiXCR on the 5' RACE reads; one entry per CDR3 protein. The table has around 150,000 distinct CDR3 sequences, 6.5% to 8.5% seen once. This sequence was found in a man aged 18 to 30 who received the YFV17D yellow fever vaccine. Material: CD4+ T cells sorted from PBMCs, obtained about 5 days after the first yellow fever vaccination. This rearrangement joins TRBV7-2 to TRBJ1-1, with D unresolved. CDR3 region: CASSLISRNTEAFF. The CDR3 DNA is TGTGCCAGCAGCTTAATAAGTAGGAACACTGAAGCTTTCTTT.